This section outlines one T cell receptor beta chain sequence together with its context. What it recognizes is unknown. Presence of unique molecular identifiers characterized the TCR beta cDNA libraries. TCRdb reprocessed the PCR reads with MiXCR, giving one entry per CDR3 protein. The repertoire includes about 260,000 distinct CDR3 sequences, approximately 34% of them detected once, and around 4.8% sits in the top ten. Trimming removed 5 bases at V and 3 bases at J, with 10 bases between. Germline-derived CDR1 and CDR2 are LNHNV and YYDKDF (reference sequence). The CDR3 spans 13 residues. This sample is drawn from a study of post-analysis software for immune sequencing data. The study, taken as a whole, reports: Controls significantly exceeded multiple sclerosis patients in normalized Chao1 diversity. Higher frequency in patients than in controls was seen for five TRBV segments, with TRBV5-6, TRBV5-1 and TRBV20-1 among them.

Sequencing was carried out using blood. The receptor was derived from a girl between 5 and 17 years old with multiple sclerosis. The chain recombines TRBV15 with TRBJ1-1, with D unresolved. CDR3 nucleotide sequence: TGTGCCACCAGCGGCCGCGGTCACACTGAAGCTTTCTTT. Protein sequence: CATSGRGHTEAFF. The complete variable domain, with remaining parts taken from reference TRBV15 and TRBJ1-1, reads DAMVIQNPRYQVTQFGKPVTLSCSQTLNHNVMYWYQQKSSQAPKLLFHYYDKDFNNEADTPDNFQSRRPNTSFCFLDIRSPGLGDTAMYLCATSGRGHTEAFFGQGTRLTVV.